Given below is one T cell receptor (beta chain) in context. As yet, its antigen is unknown. Since a much larger clone is just one base distant, this may be a read error. These data are taken from a study of blood T cells in healthy people across ages. It was with a sample-barcoded 5' primer and a J-beta primer mix that a second PCR of about 6 to 11 cycles was run. Per-sample output comprised a minimum of 2.5 million paired-end reads containing CDR3. TCRdb reprocessed the 5' RACE reads via MiXCR and lists one record per CDR3 protein. The sample holds about 1.5 million distinct CDR3 sequences, roughly two fifths seen once. CDR3 length: 14 amino acids. Germline V CDR1 and CDR2: LGHNA, YNFKEQ. V was cut by 0 bases and J by 7 bases, with 10 bases left in between. Findings and caveats of the study: PBMCs went unsorted, and a conclusive naive versus antigen-experienced comparison was therefore prevented. A strong correlation between TCR beta diversity and naive T cell percentage was seen. A roughly linear age-dependent decrease characterized TCR beta diversity per million T cells.

The receptor was derived from a woman aged 18-29 years in good health. The specimen was blood. The chain links TRBV4-2 to TRBJ1-5; D is ambiguous. The DNA of the CDR3 is TGTGCCAGCAGCCAAGACGGAGGGCTACAGCCCCAGCATTTT. It encodes CASSQDGGLQPQHF.